Each of the 12 T cell receptor beta chains below was sequenced from the same sample in a study of cytomegalovirus exposure and HLA in healthy donors. The PCR ran on 60 Vbeta and 13 Jbeta primers. Sequencing was performed with immunoSEQ multiplex PCR; in TCRdb, only in-frame clones are kept and a portion is missing. This sample lists over 40,000 clones; its ten largest clones have around 2.2%. Sequenced input: PBMCs. Receptors were obtained from a woman in her thirties or forties in good health and CMV-seronegative.

The V gene is TRBV10-3, the J gene TRBJ2-1; D unresolved. Germline V gene sequence: CDR1 ENHRY, CDR2 SYGVKD. This CDR3 region has 12 residues. Trimming cost V 9 bases and J 5 bases, with 11 bases left between them. In DNA, the CDR3 is TGTGCCATAAGACAAGGCGACAATGAGCAGTTCTTC. This gives the protein CAIRQGDNEQFF.

The chain recombines TRBV2 with TRBJ2-2, with D tentatively TRBD2 (6 bases). The CDR3 covers 15 residues. Trimming removed 2 bases at V and 2 bases at J, with 9 bases between. Germline CDR1 and CDR2: SNHLY and FYNNEI. DNA for the CDR3: TGTGCCAGCAGTGAATTCGGGAGCAACACCGGGGAGCTGTTTTTT. Protein product: CASSEFGSNTGELFF.

CDR3 sequence (DNA): TGTGCCAGCAGCTACGGGACTAGCGGTTACAATGAGCAGTTCTTC. Protein sequence: CASSYGTSGYNEQFF. The genes are TRBV5-8 and TRBJ2-1; TRBD2 agrees at 11 bases. The CDR3 contains 15 residues. Germline CDR1 is SGHTS and CDR2 is YDEGEE. V lost 3 bases to trimming and J lost 4 bases; unmatched junction nucleotides: 3.

The chain uses TRBV7-8 and TRBJ2-7; no clear D. There are 17 residues in the CDR3. Per germline, CDR1 SGHVS and CDR2 FQNEAQ. V was cut by 3 bases and J by 0 bases, with 18 bases left in between. The CDR3 coding sequence is TGTGCCAGCAGCTTTCGTGGTGTGCGAAGGAGCTCCTACGAGCAGTACTTC. Protein product: CASSFRGVRRSSYEQYF.

The chain joins TRBV29-1 to TRBJ2-7, with D possibly matching TRBD2 (7 bases). Trimming pared 6 bases from V and 2 bases from J, leaving 17 bases between. Germline-derived CDR1 and CDR2 are SQVTM and ANQGSEA. CDR3 length: 14 amino acids. The CDR3 reads CSVAPQGRAYEQYF. The CDR3 DNA follows: TGCAGCGTAGCACCGCAGGGGAGGGCCTACGAGCAGTACTTC.

The chain combines TRBV4-1 with TRBJ2-7; TRBD1 might be the D (6 bases). The CDR3 has 16 amino acids. Germline assignment: CDR1 MGHRA and CDR2 YSYEKL. Trimming stripped 0 bases from V and 2 bases from J, with 14 bases between. In nucleotides, the CDR3 is TGCGCCAGCAGCCAAGAGATAGACAGGCCCGCCTACGAGCAGTACTTC. Its translation is CASSQEIDRPAYEQYF.

A word on this clone: The identical CDR3 is also encoded by other nucleotide sequences in the sample. V usage is TRBV4-2 and J usage is TRBJ2-5; 9 nucleotides align to TRBD2. V lost 0 bases and J lost 5; bases outside the gene matches: 7. This CDR3 spans 16 amino acids. Germline V lookup: CDR1 LGHNA, CDR2 YNFKEQ. The CDR3 region is CASSQDWRGGQETQYF. For the CDR3, the DNA is TGTGCCAGCAGCCAAGATTGGCGGGGGGGCCAGGAGACCCAGTACTTC.

The rearrangement uses TRBV7-9 and TRBJ2-7; D gene uncertain. The CDR3 runs to 11 residues. Germline CDR1 and CDR2: SEHNR and FQNEAQ (reference sequence). V was cut by 3 bases and J by 11 bases, with 11 bases left in between. CDR3 DNA: TGTGCCAGCAGCTTCGGGTCTAAGGAGTACTTC. Its protein product is CASSFGSKEYF.

V is TRBV2 and J is TRBJ2-3; D might be TRBD2 (5 bases). The CDR3 has 15 residues. The V end was cut by 5 bases, the J end by 4 bases, with 16 bases between. The germline gives CDR1 SNHLY, CDR2 FYNNEI. DNA of the CDR3: TGTGCCAGCAGTAGGCGGGCAGGTGGGGCAGATACGCAGTATTTT. Protein sequence: CASSRRAGGADTQYF. Based on the CDR3 plus reference TRBV2 and TRBJ2-3, the full variable domain is EPEVTQTPSHQVTQMGQEVILRCVPISNHLYFYWYRQILGQKVEFLVSFYNNEISEKSEIFDDQFSVERPDGSNFTLKIRSTKLEDSAMYFCASSRRAGGADTQYFGPGTRLTVL.

This rearrangement joins TRBV7-2 to TRBJ2-2; TRBD1 might be the D (6 bases). Germline V gives CDR1 SGHTA, CDR2 FQGNSA. Trimming shortened V by 2 bases and J by 12 bases, and 16 bases separated the two germline ends. The CDR3 is made up of 14 amino acids. CDR3 in amino acids: CASSLSGTSNQLFF. Here the CDR3 DNA reads TGTGCCAGCAGCTTATCCGGGACATCCAACCAGCTGTTTTTT.

This sequence joins TRBV7-2 and TRBJ2-7; no definite D call. This CDR3 is 13 amino acids long. Germline V gene data show CDR1 as SGHTA and CDR2 as FQGNSA. V was pared by 6 bases and J by 0 bases, with 9 bases between. CDR3 sequence reads: CASRKPSSYEQYF. In nucleotides, the CDR3 is TGTGCCAGCAGAAAACCGAGCTCCTACGAGCAGTACTTC.

This chain connects TRBV14 to TRBJ1-1; TRBD1 is a possible D gene (5 bases). In germline, CDR1 is SGHDN, CDR2 FVKESK. Trimming pared 0 bases from V and 7 bases from J, leaving 15 bases between. This CDR3 is 15 amino acids long. The CDR3 DNA reads TGTGCCAGCAGCCAAGAAGGTATGCGGGGGGTTGAAGCTTTCTTT. As protein: CASSQEGMRGVEAFF.